This T cell receptor beta chain emerged from a study of CD8 T cells in Susac syndrome. Study-wide results and limits: The study's TCR sequencing and HLA analysis drew on a certain number of individuals. That number was acknowledged as relatively small.

This clonotype appeared once. As yet, its antigen is unknown. The trim removed 6 bases at V and 5 bases at J, leaving 11 bases unmatched. Germline-derived CDR1 and CDR2 are SQVTM and ANQGSEA. The CDR3 consists of 14 residues. With random hexamers, roughly 0.45 to 1 ug RNA was reverse transcribed. With immunoSEQ multiplex PCR, TCR beta CDR3 was amplified across 54 Vbeta and 13 Jbeta. MiXCR, applied by TCRdb to the immunoSEQ multiplex PCR reads, yields one record per CDR3 protein. The table includes about 210,000 distinct CDR3 sequences, 95% detected once. The authors negatively isolated CD8+ and CD4+ T cells and FACS-enriched TEMRA cells.

The source is a human donor with multiple sclerosis. The V call is TRBV29-1, the J call TRBJ2-5; 8 bases line up with TRBD1. Sequencing was done on a sample of CD4+ T cells from PBMCs. For the CDR3, the DNA is TGCAGCGTGGATGACAGGGGAGTTGGGGAGACCCAGTACTTC. Translation: CSVDDRGVGETQYF.